The present TCR beta chain was sequenced within a study of cytomegalovirus exposure and HLA in healthy donors. Study-level results: In a later analysis, TCR beta V- and J-gene trimming showed a link to a missense DCLRE1C variant. HLA-A and HLA-B allele assignments for most subjects were reportedly predicted accurately using TCR beta sequences. Another analysis was done later, and it associated roughly 15,000 TCR beta sequences with HLA alleles at 0.05 false discovery rate.

Worth noting for this clone: The antigen remains undetermined.

V was trimmed by 0 bases and J by 4 bases, leaving 11 bases between them. This CDR3 has 14 residues. Germline CDR1 and CDR2: SGHRS and YFSETQ. Primers: 60 Vbeta forward and 13 Jbeta reverse. Original analysis: Per a later analysis, the number of unique TCR beta chains was about 80 million, of which 9 million to 12 million were shared. The data were produced by immunoSEQ multiplex PCR, yet TCRdb's version contains in-frame clones alone and is incomplete. The DNA was the basis for D and trimming; V, J and clone size are from that table. The sample includes over 150,000 clones, about 90% of them seen just once.

The chain recombines TRBV5-1 with TRBJ2-7; TRBD2 might be the D (5 bases). Sequencing used PBMCs. This receptor was obtained from a girl in the first two years of life in good health and CMV-seronegative. The CDR3 reads CASSLEQRGYEQYF. For the CDR3, the DNA is TGCGCCAGCAGCTTGGAGCAACGGGGTTACGAGCAGTACTTC.